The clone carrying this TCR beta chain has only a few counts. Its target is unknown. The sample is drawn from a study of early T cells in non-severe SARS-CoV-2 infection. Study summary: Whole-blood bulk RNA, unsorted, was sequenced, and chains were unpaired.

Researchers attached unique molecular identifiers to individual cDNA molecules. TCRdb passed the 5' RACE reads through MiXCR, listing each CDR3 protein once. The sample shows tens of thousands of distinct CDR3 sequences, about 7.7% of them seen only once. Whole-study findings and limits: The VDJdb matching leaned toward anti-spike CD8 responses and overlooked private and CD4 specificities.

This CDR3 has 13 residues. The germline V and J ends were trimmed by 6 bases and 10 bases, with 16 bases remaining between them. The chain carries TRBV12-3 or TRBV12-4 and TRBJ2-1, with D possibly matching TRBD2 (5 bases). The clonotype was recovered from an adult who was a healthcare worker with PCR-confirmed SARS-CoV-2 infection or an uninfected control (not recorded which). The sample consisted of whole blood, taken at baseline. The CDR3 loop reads CASREDLLREQFF. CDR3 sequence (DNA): TGTGCCAGCAGGGAGGACTTATTGCGGGAGCAGTTCTTC.